This T cell receptor (beta chain) was profiled in a study of T cell clonotyping in hematopoietic cell transplantation. Whole-study findings and limits: Without cell sorting, CD4 versus CD8 contributions remain unresolved. Broader posttransplant TCR repertoire diversity was predicted by graft donor and pretransplant recipient Inverse Simpson Index values.

This table comes from immunoSEQ multiplex PCR, and its TCRdb copy is limited to in-frame clones, with some not included. The sample includes some 40,000 clones, 94% of them seen just once. This clone was counted once. Its antigen is as yet unknown. The germline V gene encodes CDR1 SGHTA and CDR2 FQGNSA. The V and J ends lost 3 bases and 3 bases, in that order; junction bases with no gene match: 7. The CDR3 totals 16 residues. The sequenced sample was peripheral blood mononuclear cells. This clonotype was obtained from a woman between 50 and 59 years old in good health. Some clones in this sample may be carry-over from other donors' samples. The chain is built from TRBV7-2 and TRBJ2-2, with 7 nucleotides matching TRBD1. CDR3 nucleotides: TGTGCCAGCAGCTTCGCTACAGGGGTCGACACCGGGGAGCTGTTTTTT. Translated, it gives CASSFATGVDTGELFF.